Below, 4 T cell receptor beta chains from the same sample are listed, as sequenced in a study of blood T cell repertoires in COVID-19. The data were produced by immunoSEQ multiplex PCR, yet TCRdb's version contains in-frame clones alone and is incomplete. The table lists tens of thousands of clones, 80% to 90% of them singletons, with less than 45% in the top ten. What was sequenced was peripheral blood. The origin of the receptors is a human donor in a cohort sampled during active COVID-19.

This clone was detected only a few times. The chain links TRBV18 to TRBJ2-2; a weak D match, TRBD1 (6 bases). The ends were cut back, 3 bases at V and 0 bases at J, with 14 bases in the middle. The CDR3 spans 17 residues. Germline V CDR1 and CDR2: KGHSH, LQKENI. CDR3 region: CASSPAGAPTNTGELFF. For the CDR3, the DNA is TGTGCCAGCTCACCTGCAGGGGCCCCCACGAACACCGGGGAGCTGTTTTTT.

This chain uses TRBV9 with TRBJ1-1, with unresolved D. CDR3 length: 13 residues. The V gene's germline CDR1 is SGDLS and CDR2 YYNGEE. Between the trimmed V and J ends, which lost 5 bases and 7 bases, there was a span of 15 bases. CDR3 loop: CASSIAPGVEAFF. The CDR3 nucleotides read TGTGCCAGCAGTATAGCCCCCGGAGTTGAAGCTTTCTTT.

V and J are TRBV5-1 and TRBJ2-2, with 7 positions matching TRBD1. CDR1 and CDR2 from the germline V gene are SGHRS and YFSETQ. V trimming: 4 bases; J trimming: 3 bases; junction bases outside the gene matches: 9. The CDR3 spans 16 residues. The CDR3 DNA reads TGCGCCAGCAGCCTTCCATCTACAGGGGACACCGGGGAGCTGTTTTTT. Protein sequence: CASSLPSTGDTGELFF. Complete variable domain (other parts from reference TRBV5-1 and TRBJ2-2): KAGVTQTPRYLIKTRGQQVTLSCSPISGHRSVSWYQQTPGQGLQFLFEYFSETQRNKGNFPGRFSGRQFSNSRSEMNVSTLELGDSALYLCASSLPSTGDTGELFFGEGSRLTVL.

This chain uses TRBV4-3 with TRBJ2-7, with D unresolved. CDR1 and CDR2 (germline): LGHNA, YSLEER. This CDR3 is built from 15 residues. The V end lost 4 bases, the J end lost 2 bases, and 15 bases lay between the germline ends. DNA of the CDR3: TGCGCCAGCAGCCCACTACCGGGTGTCGCCTACGAGCAGTACTTC. It encodes CASSPLPGVAYEQYF.